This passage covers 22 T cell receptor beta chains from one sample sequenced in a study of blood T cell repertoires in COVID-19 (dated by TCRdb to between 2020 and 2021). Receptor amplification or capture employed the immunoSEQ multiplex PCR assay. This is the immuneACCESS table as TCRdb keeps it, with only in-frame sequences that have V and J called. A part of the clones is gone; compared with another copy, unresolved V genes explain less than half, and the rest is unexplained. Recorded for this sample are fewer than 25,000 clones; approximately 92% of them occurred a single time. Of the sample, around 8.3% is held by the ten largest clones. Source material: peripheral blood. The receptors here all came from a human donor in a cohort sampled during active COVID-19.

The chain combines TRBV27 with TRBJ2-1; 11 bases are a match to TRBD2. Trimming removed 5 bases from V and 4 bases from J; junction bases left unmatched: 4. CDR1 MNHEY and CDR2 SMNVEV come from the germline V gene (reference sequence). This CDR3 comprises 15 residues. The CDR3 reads CASSPGTSGYNEQFF. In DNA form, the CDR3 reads TGTGCCAGCAGTCCCGGGACTAGCGGTTACAATGAGCAGTTCTTC.

The CDR3 DNA follows: TGTGCCAGTAGATTCTCCGGGACAGGGGTTGAGCAGCCCCAGCATTTT. Translation: CASRFSGTGVEQPQHF. J is TRBJ1-5 and V is TRBV19; 10 bases agree with TRBD1. The CDR3 loop spans 16 amino acids. The junction had 12 bases not matched to a gene; V was cut back by 6 bases and J by 7 bases. Germline CDR1 is LNHDA and CDR2 is SQIVND (reference sequence).

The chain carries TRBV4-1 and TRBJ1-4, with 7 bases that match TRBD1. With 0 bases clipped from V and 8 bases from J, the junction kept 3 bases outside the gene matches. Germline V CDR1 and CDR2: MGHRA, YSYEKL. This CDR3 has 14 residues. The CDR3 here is CASSQDRGVEKLFF. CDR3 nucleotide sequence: TGCGCCAGCAGCCAAGACAGGGGGGTGGAAAAACTGTTTTTT.

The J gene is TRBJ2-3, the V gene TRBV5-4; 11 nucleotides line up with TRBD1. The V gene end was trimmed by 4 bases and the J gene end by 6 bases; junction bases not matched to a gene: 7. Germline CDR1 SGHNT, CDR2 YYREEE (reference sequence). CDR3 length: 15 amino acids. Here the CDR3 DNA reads TGTGCCAGCAGCAAGGGGGACAGGGGGGGCGATACGCAGTATTTT. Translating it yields CASSKGDRGGDTQYF.

The CDR3, as DNA: TGTGCCTGGCTTCCGGGACAGGGGGTCGGTCGAGGCACCGGGGAGCTGTTTTTT. It encodes CAWLPGQGVGRGTGELFF. The chain employs TRBV30 and TRBJ2-2, with 11 bases aligning to TRBD1. V was clipped by 5 bases and J by 4 bases; unmatched bases: 15. Per germline, CDR1 GTSNPN and CDR2 SVGIG (reference sequence). The CDR3 is 18 amino acids.

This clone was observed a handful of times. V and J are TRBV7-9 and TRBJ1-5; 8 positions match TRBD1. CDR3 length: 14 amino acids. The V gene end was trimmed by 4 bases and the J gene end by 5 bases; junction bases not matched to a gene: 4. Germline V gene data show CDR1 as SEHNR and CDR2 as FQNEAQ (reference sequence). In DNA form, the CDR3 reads TGTGCCAGCAGCTCGGACAGGGTGTATCAGCCCCAGCATTTT. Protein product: CASSSDRVYQPQHF.

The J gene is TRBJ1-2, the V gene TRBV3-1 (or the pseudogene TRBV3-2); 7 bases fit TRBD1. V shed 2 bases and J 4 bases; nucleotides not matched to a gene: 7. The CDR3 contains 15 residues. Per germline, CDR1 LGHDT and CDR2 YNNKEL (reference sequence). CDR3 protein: CASSQQTGDFYGYTF. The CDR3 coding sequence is TGTGCCAGCAGCCAACAAACAGGGGACTTCTATGGCTACACCTTC.

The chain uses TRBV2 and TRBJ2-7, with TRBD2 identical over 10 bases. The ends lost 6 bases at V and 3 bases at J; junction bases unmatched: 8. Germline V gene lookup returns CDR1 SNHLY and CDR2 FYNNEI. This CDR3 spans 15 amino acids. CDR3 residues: CASRPTSGANYEQYF. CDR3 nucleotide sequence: TGTGCCAGCAGACCTACTAGCGGGGCAAACTACGAGCAGTACTTC.

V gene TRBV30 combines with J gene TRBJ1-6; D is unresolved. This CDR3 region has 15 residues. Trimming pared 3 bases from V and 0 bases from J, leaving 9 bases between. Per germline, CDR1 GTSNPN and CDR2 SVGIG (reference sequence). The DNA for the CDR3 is TGTGCCTGGAGCCCCCCGGGCTCCTATAATTCACCCCTCCACTTT. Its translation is CAWSPPGSYNSPLHF.

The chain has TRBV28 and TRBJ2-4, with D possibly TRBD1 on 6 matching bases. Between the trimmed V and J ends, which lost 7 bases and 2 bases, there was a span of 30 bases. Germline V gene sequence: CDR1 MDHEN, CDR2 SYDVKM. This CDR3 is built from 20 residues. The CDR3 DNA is TGTGCCAGCACCTCCCCGTCCCAGGGGTCGAGGTCTGGGTCCAAAAACATTCAGTACTTC. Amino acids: CASTSPSQGSRSGSKNIQYF.

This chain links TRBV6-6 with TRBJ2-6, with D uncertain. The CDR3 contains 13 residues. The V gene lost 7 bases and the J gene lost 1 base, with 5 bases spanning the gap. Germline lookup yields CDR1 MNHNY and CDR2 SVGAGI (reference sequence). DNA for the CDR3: TGTGCCAGCAAGGAGTCTGGGGCCAACGTCCTGACTTTC. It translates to CASKESGANVLTF.

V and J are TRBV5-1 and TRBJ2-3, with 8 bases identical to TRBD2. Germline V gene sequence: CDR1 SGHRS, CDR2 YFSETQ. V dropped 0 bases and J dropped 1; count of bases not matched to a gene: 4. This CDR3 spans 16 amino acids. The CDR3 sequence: CASSLAERGRTDTQYF. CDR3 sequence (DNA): TGCGCCAGCAGCTTGGCCGAGCGGGGGCGCACAGATACGCAGTATTTT.

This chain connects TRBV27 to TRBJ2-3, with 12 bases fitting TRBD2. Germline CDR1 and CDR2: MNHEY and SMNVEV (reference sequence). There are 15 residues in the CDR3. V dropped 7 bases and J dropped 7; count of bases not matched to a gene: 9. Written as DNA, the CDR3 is TGTGCCAGCACCAAAACTAGCGGGGGGCCGAATACGCAGTATTTT. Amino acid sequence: CASTKTSGGPNTQYF.

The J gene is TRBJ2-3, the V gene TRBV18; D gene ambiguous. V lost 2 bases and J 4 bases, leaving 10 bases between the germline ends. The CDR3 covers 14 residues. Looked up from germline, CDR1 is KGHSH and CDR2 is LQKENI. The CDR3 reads CASSPFLAPDTQYF. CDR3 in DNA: TGTGCCAGCTCACCATTCTTAGCACCAGATACGCAGTATTTT.

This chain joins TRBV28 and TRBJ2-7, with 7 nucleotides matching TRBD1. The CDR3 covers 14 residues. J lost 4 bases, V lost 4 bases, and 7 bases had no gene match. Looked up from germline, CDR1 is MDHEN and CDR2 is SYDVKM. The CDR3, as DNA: TGTGCCAGCAGTTCCCCGGGACAGTTGTACGAGCAGTACTTC. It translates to CASSSPGQLYEQYF.

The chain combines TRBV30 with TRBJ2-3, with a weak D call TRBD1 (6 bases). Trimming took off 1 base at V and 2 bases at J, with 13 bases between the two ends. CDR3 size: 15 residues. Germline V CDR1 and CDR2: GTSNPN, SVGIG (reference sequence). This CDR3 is CAWSEGHQATDTQYF. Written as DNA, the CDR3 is TGTGCCTGGAGTGAGGGACACCAGGCCACAGATACGCAGTATTTT.

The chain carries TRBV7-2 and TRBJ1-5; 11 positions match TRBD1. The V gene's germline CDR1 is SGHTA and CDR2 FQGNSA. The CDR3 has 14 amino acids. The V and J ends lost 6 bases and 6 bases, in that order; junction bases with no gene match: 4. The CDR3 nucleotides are TGTGCCAGCAGGGGGACAGGGGGACGTCAGCCCCAGCATTTT. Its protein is CASRGTGGRQPQHF. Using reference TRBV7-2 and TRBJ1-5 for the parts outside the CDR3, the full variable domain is GAGVSQSPSNKVTEKGKDVELRCDPISGHTALYWYRQSLGQGLEFLIYFQGNSAPDKSGLPSDRFSAERTGGSVSTLTIQRTQQEDSAVYLCASRGTGGRQPQHFGDGTRLSIL.

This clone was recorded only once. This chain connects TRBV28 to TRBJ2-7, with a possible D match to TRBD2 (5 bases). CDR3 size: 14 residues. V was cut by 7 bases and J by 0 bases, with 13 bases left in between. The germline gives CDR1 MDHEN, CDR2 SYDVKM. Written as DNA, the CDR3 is TGTGCCAGCACCAAAAGAGGGATCTCCTACGAGCAGTACTTC. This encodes CASTKRGISYEQYF.

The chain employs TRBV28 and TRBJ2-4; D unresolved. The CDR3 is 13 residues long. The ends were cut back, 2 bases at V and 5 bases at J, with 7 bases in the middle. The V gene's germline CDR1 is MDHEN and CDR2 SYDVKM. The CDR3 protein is CASSLPGQNIQYF. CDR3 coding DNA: TGTGCCAGCAGTTTACCGGGTCAAAACATTCAGTACTTC.

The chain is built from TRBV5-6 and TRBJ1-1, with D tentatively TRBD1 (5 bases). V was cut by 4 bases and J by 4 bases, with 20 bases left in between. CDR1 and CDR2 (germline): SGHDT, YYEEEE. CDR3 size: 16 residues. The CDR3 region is CASSPFGGGRVTEAFF. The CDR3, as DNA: TGTGCCAGCAGCCCATTCGGGGGAGGGCGAGTCACTGAAGCTTTCTTT.

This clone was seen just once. For the CDR3, the DNA is TGTGCCACCAGTGATCGACTAGCCTACAATGAGCAGTTCTTC. This gives the protein CATSDRLAYNEQFF. The rearrangement uses TRBV24-1 and TRBJ2-1, with D perhaps matching TRBD2 (6 bases). The germline CDR1 and CDR2 sequences are KGHDR and SFDVKD. The CDR3 extends over 14 amino acids. V shed 3 bases and J shed 2 bases, with 7 bases lying between them.

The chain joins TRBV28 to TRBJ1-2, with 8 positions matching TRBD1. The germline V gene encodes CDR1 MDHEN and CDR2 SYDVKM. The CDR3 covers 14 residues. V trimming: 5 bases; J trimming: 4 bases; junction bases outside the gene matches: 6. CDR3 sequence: CASSTPGGVYGYTF. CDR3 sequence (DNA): TGTGCCAGCAGTACACCAGGGGGCGTCTATGGCTACACCTTC.